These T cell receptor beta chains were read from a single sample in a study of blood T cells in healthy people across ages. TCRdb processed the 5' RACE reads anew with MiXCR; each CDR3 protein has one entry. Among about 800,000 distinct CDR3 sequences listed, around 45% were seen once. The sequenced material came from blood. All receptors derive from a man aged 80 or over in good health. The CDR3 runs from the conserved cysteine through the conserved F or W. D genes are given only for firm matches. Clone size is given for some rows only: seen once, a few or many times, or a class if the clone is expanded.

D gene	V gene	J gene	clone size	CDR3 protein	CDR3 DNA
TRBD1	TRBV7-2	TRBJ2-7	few	CASSEGQGPYEQYF	TGTGCCAGCAGCGAGGGACAGGGTCCCTACGAGCAGTACTTC
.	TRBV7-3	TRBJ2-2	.	CASSLARTNTGELFF	TGTGCCAGCAGCTTAGCTAGGACGAACACCGGGGAGCTGTTTTTT
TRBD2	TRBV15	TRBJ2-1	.	CATSRTTSVGEQFF	TGTGCCACCAGCAGAACAACTAGCGTCGGTGAGCAGTTCTTC
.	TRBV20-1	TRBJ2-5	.	CSARPEWGETQYF	TGCAGTGCTAGACCGGAGTGGGGAGAGACCCAGTACTTC
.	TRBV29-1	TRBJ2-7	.	CSVEAGTRYEQYF	TGCAGCGTTGAAGCCGGGACACGTTACGAGCAGTACTTC
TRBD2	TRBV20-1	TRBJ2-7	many	CSAMTSAQLGYSYEQYF	TGCAGTGCTATGACTAGCGCCCAACTTGGTTACTCCTACGAGCAGTACTTC
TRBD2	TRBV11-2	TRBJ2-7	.	CASSSGGAFYNEQYF	TGTGCCAGCAGCTCGGGGGGGGCCTTCTACAATGAGCAGTACTTC
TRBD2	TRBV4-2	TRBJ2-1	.	CASSQGVASGNEQFF	TGTGCCAGCAGCCAAGGAGTGGCTAGCGGCAATGAGCAGTTCTTC
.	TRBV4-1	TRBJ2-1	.	CASSQGQRNEQFF	TGCGCCAGCAGCCAAGGGCAGCGCAATGAGCAGTTCTTC
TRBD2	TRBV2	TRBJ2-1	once	CASFAGEGSNEQFF	TGTGCCAGCTTTGCGGGAGAGGGCTCCAATGAGCAGTTCTTC
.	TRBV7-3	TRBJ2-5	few	CASSAAVGLGTQYF	TGTGCCAGCAGCGCCGCTGTAGGGTTGGGGACCCAGTACTTC
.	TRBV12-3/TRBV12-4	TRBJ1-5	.	CASSLLGIGQPQHF	TGTGCCAGCAGTTTGTTAGGGATCGGTCAGCCCCAGCATTTT
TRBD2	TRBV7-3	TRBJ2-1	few	CASSLVLAGGLRDEQFF	TGTGCCAGCAGCTTAGTGCTAGCGGGAGGACTTCGCGATGAGCAGTTCTTC
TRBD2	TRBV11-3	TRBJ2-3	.	CASSFLAESTDTQYF	TGTGCCAGCAGCTTCCTAGCGGAGTCCACAGATACGCAGTATTTT
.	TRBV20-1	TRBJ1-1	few	CSAARGLGPEAFF	TGCAGTGCTGCAAGGGGCCTCGGGCCTGAAGCTTTCTTT
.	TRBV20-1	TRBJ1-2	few	CSARAPGRIYGYTF	TGCAGTGCTAGAGCCCCGGGACGAATCTATGGCTACACCTTC
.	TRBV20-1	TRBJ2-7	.	CRPATAYEQYF	TGCAGGCCTGCCACAGCCTACGAGCAGTACTTC
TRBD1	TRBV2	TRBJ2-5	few	CASSSGTGRAETQYF	TGTGCCAGCAGTTCCGGGACAGGGAGGGCAGAGACCCAGTACTTC
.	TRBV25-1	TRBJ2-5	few	CASSEALGGFRETQYF	TGTGCCAGCAGTGAGGCGCTTGGGGGTTTTAGGGAGACCCAGTACTTC
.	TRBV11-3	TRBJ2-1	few	CASRLRERGNEQFF	TGTGCCAGCAGGTTGCGGGAGAGGGGGAATGAGCAGTTCTTC
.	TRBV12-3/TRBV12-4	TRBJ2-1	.	CASSLLLQKQFF	TGTGCCAGCAGTTTATTGCTTCAAAAGCAGTTCTTC
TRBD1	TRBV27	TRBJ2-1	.	CASSSPNRGSRNEQFF	TGTGCCAGCAGCTCCCCTAACAGGGGCTCTAGGAATGAGCAGTTCTTC